The text below deals with one TCR beta chain. This clone's antigen is unknown. Base qualities are not provided; no much larger clone lies one nucleotide away. V and J are truncated by 4 bases and 4 bases respectively, leaving an intervening sequence of 16 bases. As encoded in the germline V gene, CDR1 is MNHEY while CDR2 is SVGEGT. The CDR3 has 16 amino acids, counting the end cysteine and phenylalanine. The read is trimmed to its CDR3 DNA, 48 bases read in frame from base 1. Every donor was a healthy Caucasian. The study also sequenced three unrelated non-twin adults: a male aged 18 to 29, a male aged 50 to 60 and a female aged 50 to 60. Using Miltenyi CD45RO+ enrichment and human naive T-cell isolation kits, memory (CD45RO+) and naive T cells were isolated from PBMC. This record belongs to a study of identical twins (dated by TCRdb to the mid-2010s). Turning to the overall study: The study deep-sequenced TCR alpha and beta repertoires from monozygotic twins, unrelated adults of various ages and cord blood to test whether fetal clonotypes persist. Replicate twin experiments were performed at different times using different library preparation protocols to rule out contamination. Study-wide findings and limitations: In beta out-of-frame sequences, excess twin sharing was weaker, because having fewer shared sequences lowered the signal-to-noise ratio. Recombination models systematically underestimated out-of-frame TCR alpha sharing in monozygotic twins but agreed with sharing between unrelated individuals. Abundant cord blood beta clonotypes had fewer insertions, young adult naive repertoires showed a similar but weaker trend, and memory repertoires showed no such trend. Invariant T cells such as MAIT and iNKT could partly confound zero-insertion analyses, although diverse VJ usage argued against such confounding for most clonotypes. Because the same donors could not be followed over many years, the conclusions depended on cross-sectional statistical analysis. Compared with coincidental sharing between unrelated individuals, an excess of low generation-probability sequences was observed among out-of-frame TCR alpha sequences shared between twins.

Libraries came from 5' RACE. TCRdb names Illumina HiSeq 2000 as the instrument used. A universal primer binding site was added through template switching, and the final cDNA carried a unique molecular identifier so that TCR cDNA molecules could be counted accurately. Specific primers in the conserved constant-segment region were used to synthesize first-strand cDNA for TCR alpha and beta chains. To control for contamination, every cDNA library carried two barcodes: a SMART-Mk sample barcode plus Illumina barcodes. TruSeq adapter sequences and Illumina sample barcodes were added in two successive PCR steps. The Illumina HiSeq platform was used with custom primers to sequence TCR alpha and beta cDNA libraries. The paper's data handling went like this. MiGEC was used to process raw reads and extract unique molecular identifiers, and MiXCR was used to find CDR3 positions. Recombination models were inferred per individual with the repgenHMM and IGoR tools using an EM algorithm. Shared clonotype analysis was performed with the tcR package in R, normalizing sharing by the product of cloneset sizes. To study raw recombination without the effects of thymic and clonal selection, out-of-frame nonproductive sequences were analyzed. TCRdb cleaned the public reads at Q25 with fastp, built clones with MiXCR and kept in-frame beta chains. Duplicate CDR3 protein sequences are folded into a single record with the most common DNA and genes. The V and J calls here are based on TCRdb, not the publication. The sample table lists under 450,000 distinct CDR3 sequences, roughly 20% of them with a count of one. Roughly 12% of the sample is in the top ten clones.

The sample comprised naive T cells sorted from blood. The cell subset or site label on this specimen signifies: cells isolated with a human naive T-cell isolation kit. The sequence joins TRBV6-2 or TRBV6-3 to TRBJ2-2; no D gene can be assigned with confidence. The TCR was taken from a man in his forties or fifties in good health. For the CDR3, the sequence is CASSSRTLIPTGELFF. The DNA sequence follows: TGTGCCAGCAGTTCCCGCACCTTGATTCCCACCGGGGAGCTGTTTTTT.